The next 32 T cell receptor beta chains were all read from a single sample in a study of identical twins. TCRdb fed the 5' RACE reads into MiXCR, producing one record per CDR3 protein. The sample has approximately 620,000 distinct CDR3 sequences, over 8.5% seen once. This sample also belongs to another study, concerning yellow fever vaccine responses in identical twins.

The material sequenced was PBMCs. The receptor set was obtained from a woman aged 18-29 years in good health.

The rearrangement joins TRBV20-1 to TRBJ2-7, with 14 bases that match TRBD2. Per germline, CDR1 DFQATT and CDR2 SNEGSKA (reference sequence). CDR3 length: 15 amino acids. The V segment lost 5 bases and the J segment 2 bases; nucleotides outside the gene matches: 5. The CDR3 spells CSAQTSGRVPYEQYF. The CDR3 DNA follows: TGCAGTGCTCAGACTAGCGGGAGGGTCCCCTACGAGCAGTACTTC.

This clonotype was seen a handful of times. The rearrangement joins TRBV30 to TRBJ1-5; D is undetermined. CDR1 is GTSNPN, CDR2 SVGIG, per germline (reference sequence). V was clipped by 0 bases and J by 1 base, with 4 bases between them. CDR3 size: 13 residues. In nucleotides, the CDR3 is TGTGCCTGGAGTGTCGAGAGCAATCAGCCCCAGCATTTT. Its protein is CAWSVESNQPQHF.

The J gene is TRBJ2-7, the V gene TRBV10-3; D call uncertain. The germline V gene encodes CDR1 ENHRY and CDR2 SYGVKD. Trimming removed 6 bases from V and 0 bases from J, with 21 bases in between. The CDR3 runs 17 residues. The CDR3 is CAIRKSQTYPYSYEQYF. CDR3 nucleotide sequence: TGTGCCATCAGGAAGTCTCAAACTTATCCTTACTCCTACGAGCAGTACTTC.

The chain employs TRBV12-3 or TRBV12-4 and TRBJ2-1; the D gene is possibly TRBD1 (5 bases). The CDR3 sequence is 14 residues long. Trimming left V 3 bases short and J 6 bases short, with 12 bases between. CDR3 DNA: TGTGCCAGCAGTTTGGGCAGGGATGGCAATGAGCAGTTCTTC. Its protein product is CASSLGRDGNEQFF.

This clonotype came up a few times. Germline and junction disagree at one end, which may indicate a read error. This chain uses TRBV20-1 with TRBJ2-5; possibly TRBD1 or TRBD2 for D (6 bases each). Germline V gene data show CDR1 as DFQATT and CDR2 as SNEGSKA (reference sequence). CDR3 length: 14 residues. CDR3 DNA sequence: TGCAGTGCTAGAGAGGGGACGGGGGCAGAGCCCCAGTACTTC. This encodes CSAREGTGAEPQYF.

This clonotype was counted between two and nine times. The chain joins TRBV11-2 to TRBJ2-3, with D unclear. This CDR3 comprises 14 residues. Trimming stripped 1 base from V and 1 base from J, with 6 bases between. From germline, CDR1 is SGHAT and CDR2 FQNNGV. The CDR3 coding sequence is TGTGCCAGCAGCTTAGTACCCCGCACAGATACGCAGTATTTT. Translation: CASSLVPRTDTQYF.

In its sample, this clonotype was seen a few times. This chain joins TRBV15 and TRBJ2-3; no clear D gene. V was cut by 2 bases and J by 0 bases, with 3 bases left in between. Germline V CDR1 and CDR2: LNHNV, YYDKDF (reference sequence). The CDR3 covers 13 residues. The CDR3 is CATSRRSTDTQYF. CDR3 nucleotides: TGTGCCACCAGCAGACGTAGCACAGATACGCAGTATTTT.

At least ten counts were recorded for this clonotype. The chain links TRBV9 to TRBJ2-1; D not resolved. This CDR3 has 13 residues. Trimming left V 0 bases short and J 8 bases short, with 9 bases between. The V gene's germline CDR1 is SGDLS and CDR2 YYNGEE. The CDR3 bases are TGTGCCAGCAGCGTAGCCGACAAAGATGAGCAGTTCTTC. Protein sequence: CASSVADKDEQFF.

The chain joins TRBV11-2 to TRBJ2-4, with D perhaps matching TRBD1 (5 bases). V was cut by 1 base and J by 1 base, with 20 bases left in between. The CDR3 length is 19 residues. The germline V gene encodes CDR1 SGHAT and CDR2 FQNNGV. CDR3 sequence (DNA): TGTGCCAGCAGCTTAGTTGGCGTCAGGGTAAATCCGGCCAAAAACATTCAGTACTTC. Encoded protein: CASSLVGVRVNPAKNIQYF.

This clonotype appeared a few times. This sequence joins TRBV20-1 and TRBJ2-5, with 9 bases that match TRBD1. Germline V gives CDR1 DFQATT, CDR2 SNEGSKA (reference sequence). The V and J ends lost 6 bases and 4 bases, in that order; junction bases with no gene match: 12. The CDR3 has 15 residues. The CDR3 coding sequence is TGCAGTGCGACGTACGGGACAGGGAGGACAGAGACCCAGTACTTC. It translates to CSATYGTGRTETQYF.

The chain has TRBV4-1 and TRBJ2-1, with 7 bases fitting TRBD2. The CDR3 runs 15 residues. The J segment lost 7 bases and the V segment lost 1 base, leaving 7 bases of the junction unmatched. Germline V gene data show CDR1 as MGHRA and CDR2 as YSYEKL. CDR3 loop: CASSQGGRGENEQFF. The CDR3 DNA sequence: TGCGCCAGCAGCCAAGGCGGGAGAGGTGAAAATGAGCAGTTCTTC.

This clonotype was recorded a few times. V and J are TRBV3-1 and TRBJ2-2; the match to TRBD1 covers 10 bases. In germline, CDR1 is LGHDT, CDR2 YNNKEL (reference sequence). The CDR3 spans 14 residues. Trimming at V came to 8 bases and at J to 4 bases, leaving 4 bases not matched to a gene. The CDR3 nucleotides read TGTGCCAGCGCGGACAGGGGGAGCACCGGGGAGCTGTTTTTT. As protein: CASADRGSTGELFF.

There are a few counts of this clonotype. This chain uses TRBV20-1 with TRBJ2-5; 8 nucleotides align to TRBD1. In germline, CDR1 is DFQATT, CDR2 SNEGSKA (reference sequence). The trim removed 5 bases at V and 1 base at J, leaving 3 bases unmatched. This CDR3 has 13 amino acids. CDR3 nucleotide sequence: TGCAGTGCTGAGGACAGGGCCCAAGAGACCCAGTACTTC. Translated: CSAEDRAQETQYF.

The chain uses TRBV21-1 and TRBJ1-5; the D call TRBD1 from the table was never checked on the DNA. TRBV21-1 is a pseudogene locus. There are 17 residues in the CDR3. The CDR3 DNA is TGTGCCAGCAGCAAATTCGGGGACAGGGCTAGCAATCAGCCCCAGCATTTT. This encodes CASSKFGDRASNQPQHF.

This clonotype was counted only a few times. The chain couples TRBV7-9 to TRBJ1-3; D is unclear. Looked up from germline, CDR1 is SEHNR and CDR2 is FQNEAQ (reference sequence). V lost 1 base, J lost 7 bases, and 8 bases lay in between. This CDR3 spans 13 amino acids. The CDR3 bases are TGTGCCAGCAGCTTAGTTTCCATGAACACCATATATTTT. Protein sequence: CASSLVSMNTIYF.

This clonotype was detected only a few times. The chain joins TRBV7-2 to TRBJ2-2; D gene ambiguous. The CDR3 runs to 15 residues. Deletions cut 4 bases from V and 6 bases from J, with 15 bases between. Germline CDR1 is SGHTA and CDR2 is FQGNSA. The CDR3 sequence: CASSSATGGSGELFF. CDR3 DNA: TGTGCCAGCAGCTCCGCGACCGGCGGATCCGGGGAGCTGTTTTTT.

This clonotype was recorded a few times. This chain connects TRBV12-3 or TRBV12-4 to TRBJ1-1; 7 bases line up with TRBD1. This CDR3 is 13 amino acids long. J was trimmed by 7 bases and V by 3 bases; bases with no gene match: 5. DNA of the CDR3: TGTGCCAGCAGTTTGAGAAGACAGGGTGAAGCTTTCTTT. The encoded protein is CASSLRRQGEAFF.

The rearrangement uses TRBV5-5 and TRBJ2-3; D not certain. CDR1 is SGHKS, CDR2 YYEKEE, per germline (reference sequence). This CDR3 is built from 13 residues. V was pared by 7 bases and J by 0 bases, with 9 bases between. The CDR3 loop is CASAQRSTDTQYF. CDR3 coding DNA: TGTGCCAGCGCGCAGAGAAGCACAGATACGCAGTATTTT.

This clonotype was seen repeatedly, ten times or more. The rearrangement joins TRBV14 to TRBJ2-4, with unresolved D. Per the germline V gene, CDR1 is SGHDN and CDR2 is FVKESK. CDR3 size: 16 residues. V was pared by 0 bases and J by 0 bases, with 9 bases between. The CDR3 DNA is TGTGCCAGCAGCCAAGATCAACGGGCAGCCAAAAACATTCAGTACTTC. Translation gives CASSQDQRAAKNIQYF.

The rearrangement joins TRBV2 to TRBJ2-5; D remains unclear. There are 13 residues in the CDR3. In germline, CDR1 is SNHLY, CDR2 FYNNEI. Trimming pared 4 bases from V and 4 bases from J, leaving 10 bases between. The DNA of the CDR3 is TGTGCCAGCAGTGCTCTCTCCGGAGAGACCCAGTACTTC. Its protein is CASSALSGETQYF.

V usage is TRBV30 and J usage is TRBJ2-7; 11 bases match TRBD2. The germline V gene encodes CDR1 GTSNPN and CDR2 SVGIG (reference sequence). Trimming took 5 bases from V and 2 from J; bases not matched to a gene: 5. The CDR3 contains 14 residues. CDR3 nucleotide sequence: TGTGCCTGGGGAATAGCGGGAGGGCCCTACGAGCAGTACTTC. Protein: CAWGIAGGPYEQYF.

This clonotype was recorded many times. The rearrangement joins TRBV5-1 to TRBJ2-7; D possibly corresponds to TRBD2 (6 bases). V was pared by 4 bases and J by 0 bases, with 14 bases between. The germline CDR1 and CDR2 sequences are SGHRS and YFSETQ. CDR3 size: 15 residues. The CDR3 DNA reads TGCGCCAGCAGCCCCCTAGCGCACGACTCCTACGAGCAGTACTTC. Its protein product is CASSPLAHDSYEQYF.

The chain is built from TRBV6-2 or TRBV6-3 and TRBJ2-5; 8 bases agree with TRBD2. The CDR3 runs 15 residues. CDR1 MNHEY and CDR2 SVGEGT come from the germline V gene. J lost 4 bases, V lost 11 bases, and 15 bases had no gene match. This CDR3 is CAGKTAGGLAETQYF. CDR3 sequence (DNA): TGTGCCGGCAAGACGGCGGGAGGATTAGCAGAGACCCAGTACTTC.

In its sample, this clonotype was seen a few times. The V call is TRBV6-5, the J call TRBJ1-1; a weak D match, TRBD1 (5 bases). CDR3 length: 14 residues. Looked up from germline, CDR1 is MNHEY and CDR2 is SVGAGI. Trimming cost V 0 bases and J 5 bases, with 10 bases left between them. CDR3 amino acids: CASSYSTGVTEAFF. The CDR3, as DNA: TGTGCCAGCAGTTACTCGACGGGGGTTACTGAAGCTTTCTTT.

About this clonotype itself: This could be a read error, since a much larger clone is one nucleotide away. The V gene is TRBV13, the J gene TRBJ1-3; D not certain. Germline CDR1 is PRHDT and CDR2 is FYEKMQ (reference sequence). V was clipped by 0 bases and J by 3 bases, with 9 bases between them. This CDR3 contains 15 residues. CDR3 nucleotides: TGTGCCAGCAGCTTAGGCCCCTGGGGTGGAAACACCATATATTTT. As protein: CASSLGPWGGNTIYF.

In this sample, this clonotype turned up a few times. The V call is TRBV3-1, the J call TRBJ2-7; no clear D. V lost 0 bases to trimming and J lost 2 bases, with 8 bases between them. CDR1 and CDR2 from the germline V gene are LGHDT and YNNKEL (reference sequence). There are 14 residues in the CDR3. CDR3: CASSQEGFPYEQYF. In DNA form, the CDR3 reads TGTGCCAGCAGCCAAGAGGGTTTCCCCTACGAGCAGTACTTC.

At least ten counts were recorded for this clonotype. The DNA for the CDR3 is TGTGCCAGCAGGTCTAGCGGGAGATGGAATGAGCAGTTCTTC. Its protein product is CASRSSGRWNEQFF. This chain joins TRBV12-3 or TRBV12-4 and TRBJ2-1; 10 bases line up with TRBD2. V dropped 6 bases and J dropped 7; count of bases not matched to a gene: 6. The CDR3 is 14 amino acids.

The chain links TRBV28 to TRBJ2-5, with 7 bases fitting TRBD2. The germline V gene has CDR1 MDHEN and CDR2 SYDVKM. The CDR3 has 16 residues. The V segment lost 7 bases and the J segment 5 bases; nucleotides outside the gene matches: 16. The CDR3 DNA follows: TGTGCCAGCAAACCCCGACTAGCCGCCGTGGCGGAGACCCAGTACTTC. It codes for CASKPRLAAVAETQYF.

This clonotype has only a few counts. The J gene is TRBJ2-2, the V gene TRBV6-5; D remains ambiguous. Trimming removed 8 bases at V and 6 bases at J, with 10 bases between. The V gene's germline CDR1 is MNHEY and CDR2 SVGAGI. There are 12 residues in the CDR3. CDR3 amino acids: CASGFQAGELFF. CDR3 nucleotides: TGTGCCAGCGGCTTTCAGGCCGGGGAGCTGTTTTTT.

This clonotype occurred many times. The chain is built from TRBV29-1 and TRBJ2-1; the match to TRBD2 covers 7 bases. Germline V lookup: CDR1 SQVTM, CDR2 ANQGSEA. Germline trimming cut 8 bases from V and 4 bases from J; bases unmatched to any gene: 8. This CDR3 has 13 amino acids. The CDR3 is CSTGTTLYNEQFF. In DNA form, the CDR3 reads TGCAGCACCGGGACTACCCTTTACAATGAGCAGTTCTTC.

The chain joins TRBV4-2 to TRBJ1-1; tentative D call: TRBD1 (6 bases). This CDR3 region has 16 residues. V lost 1 base, J lost 1 base, and 13 bases lay in between. Germline CDR1 is LGHNA and CDR2 is YNFKEQ. The CDR3 here is CASSQGQALGNTEAFF. The CDR3 bases are TGTGCCAGCAGCCAAGGACAGGCCTTGGGGAACACTGAAGCTTTCTTT.

This clonotype was observed a handful of times. V and J are TRBV2 and TRBJ1-6; D is unclear. Germline CDR1 reads SNHLY; CDR2 reads FYNNEI. The CDR3 spans 11 residues. V lost 7 bases, J lost 10 bases, and 8 bases lay in between. CDR3 loop: CASTIRSPLHF. The CDR3 DNA follows: TGTGCCAGCACGATTCGGTCACCCCTCCACTTT.